These 22 T cell receptor beta chains came from one sample sequenced in a study of quantifying T cell responses using KT2 cells. Background on the study: TCR alpha and beta constant-region primers primed reverse transcription of RNA.

Each cDNA got a UMI-containing oligo ligated at its 3' end. First-round PCR used three to five cycles and beta primers RC1.1 and RC1.2 covering TRBC1 and TRBC2. TCRdb passed the UMI-ligation and nested PCR reads through MiXCR, listing each CDR3 protein once. The table includes tens of thousands of distinct CDR3 sequences, approximately 13% detected once. Specimen: PBMCs spiked with cells of the T cell clone KT2. The receptors stem from a human donor.

The table lists this clonotype with many counts. This chain links TRBV29-1 with TRBJ1-1; D is uncertain. The ends were cut back, 5 bases at V and 2 bases at J, with 6 bases in the middle. There are 11 residues in the CDR3. Looked up from germline, CDR1 is SQVTM and CDR2 is ANQGSEA. DNA for the CDR3: TGCAGCGTTCTTGTAAACACTGAAGCTTTCTTT. It encodes CSVLVNTEAFF.

This sequence joins TRBV6-5 and TRBJ1-1; no clear D gene. The V and J ends lost 2 bases and 5 bases respectively, with 18 bases between them. The CDR3 is 16 residues long. The germline gives CDR1 MNHEY, CDR2 SVGAGI. Here the CDR3 reads CASSYQIPAASTEAFF. CDR3 coding DNA: TGTGCCAGCAGTTACCAGATTCCTGCCGCTTCAACTGAAGCTTTCTTT.

In this sample, this clonotype turned up a few times. The chain couples TRBV3-1 to TRBJ2-3; 8 bases line up with TRBD1. Per germline, CDR1 LGHDT and CDR2 YNNKEL (reference sequence). V dropped 6 bases and J dropped 2; count of bases not matched to a gene: 4. The CDR3 totals 14 residues. DNA for the CDR3: TGTGCCAGCAGATCGACAGGGGACACAGATACGCAGTATTTT. It translates to CASRSTGDTDTQYF.

This clonotype was observed at least ten times. V is TRBV6-2 or TRBV6-3 and J is TRBJ2-3; weak D call: TRBD1 (6 bases). This CDR3 is 14 amino acids long. Germline CDR1 reads MNHEY; CDR2 reads SVGEGT. V lost 5 bases and J 2 bases, leaving 11 bases between the germline ends. The CDR3 DNA sequence: TGTGCCAGCAGTCGTCAGGGGAACACAGATACGCAGTATTTT. This sequence encodes CASSRQGNTDTQYF.

This clonotype turned up a few times. This chain connects TRBV20-1 to TRBJ2-4; D is uncertain. CDR3 length: 14 residues. The ends were cut back, 0 bases at V and 11 bases at J, with 17 bases in the middle. Germline V gene sequence: CDR1 DFQATT, CDR2 SNEGSKA (reference sequence). For the CDR3, the DNA is TGCAGTGCTAGAGACCCAGGACGTCCTAACCTTCAGTACTTC. Translated: CSARDPGRPNLQYF.

This chain joins TRBV20-1 and TRBJ1-6, with 7 bases fitting TRBD1. The CDR3 runs 15 residues. The V segment lost 1 base and the J segment 4 bases; nucleotides outside the gene matches: 4. From germline, CDR1 is DFQATT and CDR2 SNEGSKA (reference sequence). CDR3 loop: CSARGPGQYNSPLHF. The CDR3 coding sequence is TGCAGTGCTAGAGGTCCGGGACAGTATAATTCACCCCTCCACTTT.

This clonotype has a handful of counts. The chain employs TRBV5-4 and TRBJ1-1, with a tentative D call TRBD1 (6 bases). CDR3 length: 17 residues. Germline V gives CDR1 SGHNT, CDR2 YYREEE (reference sequence). Trimming left V 0 bases short and J 8 bases short, with 23 bases between. The CDR3 region is CASSLAEGYTGWGEAFF. The CDR3 DNA reads TGTGCCAGCAGCTTGGCAGAGGGCTATACAGGGTGGGGAGAAGCTTTCTTT.

Remarks on this clonotype: Relative to the germline gene, one junction end is altered; a read error may explain this. V gene TRBV5-5 combines with J gene TRBJ2-1; D gene uncertain. This CDR3 contains 15 residues. Germline V gene lookup returns CDR1 SGHKS and CDR2 YYEKEE (reference sequence). This chain's CDR3 is CASSLFSPSDNEQFF. CDR3 DNA sequence: TGTGCCAGCAGCTTGTTCAGTCCCTCCGACAATGAGCAGTTCTTC.

This clonotype has more than one count but fewer than ten. V gene TRBV6-2 or TRBV6-3 combines with J gene TRBJ2-1; 11 positions match TRBD2. V dropped 6 bases and J dropped 3; count of bases not matched to a gene: 4. CDR3 length equals 15 residues. CDR1 and CDR2 (germline): MNHEY, SVGEGT. The DNA of the CDR3 is TGTGCCAGCAGACTTACTAGCGGGAGCTACAATGAGCAGTTCTTC. This translates into CASRLTSGSYNEQFF.

As to this clonotype: Just one base apart from a much larger clone, this may be a read error. The rearrangement joins TRBV14 to TRBJ1-6; no firm D call. Trimming removed 1 base at V and 9 bases at J, with 10 bases between. The CDR3 spans 14 residues. CDR1 is SGHDN and CDR2 is FVKESK in the germline V gene. This CDR3 reads CASSQGRLSSPLHF. The CDR3 nucleotides are TGTGCCAGCAGCCAAGGGAGGCTTAGTTCACCCCTCCACTTT.

This clonotype was observed a handful of times. The CDR3 here is CSASLGGTSSDTQYF. The DNA of the CDR3 is TGCAGTGCTAGTCTCGGGGGGACCAGCTCAGATACGCAGTATTTT. The genes are TRBV20-1 and TRBJ2-3, with 7 bases lining up with TRBD2. There are 15 residues in the CDR3. With V trimmed by 3 bases and J by 4 bases, 10 bases remained unmatched. Per germline, CDR1 DFQATT and CDR2 SNEGSKA (reference sequence).

The chain links TRBV20-1 to TRBJ1-5; D is unclear. Germline V gene sequence: CDR1 DFQATT, CDR2 SNEGSKA (reference sequence). Trimming stripped 1 base from V and 2 bases from J, with 9 bases between. The CDR3 is 14 amino acids. The CDR3 DNA follows: TGCAGTGCTAGAGGGGGTGTTCGCAATCAGCCCCAGCATTTT. This codes for CSARGGVRNQPQHF.

The chain carries TRBV6-5 and TRBJ2-3; D uncertain. The CDR3 loop spans 14 amino acids. The V end was cut by 2 bases, the J end by 0 bases, with 6 bases between. CDR1 is MNHEY and CDR2 is SVGAGI in the germline V gene. The chain's CDR3 is CASSYGFSTDTQYF. As DNA, the CDR3 is TGTGCCAGCAGTTACGGCTTTAGCACAGATACGCAGTATTTT.

The chain recombines TRBV20-1 with TRBJ1-2; no clear D. The CDR3 has 16 residues. Trimming pared 3 bases from V and 8 bases from J, leaving 25 bases between. The germline V gene has CDR1 DFQATT and CDR2 SNEGSKA (reference sequence). CDR3 region: CSASSSSSENYVGYTF. The CDR3 nucleotides are TGCAGTGCTAGTTCATCATCGTCCGAGAACTATGTAGGCTACACCTTC.

Many counts were recorded for this clonotype. This chain joins TRBV20-1 and TRBJ2-7; TRBD2 matches 11 bases. J lost 6 bases, V lost 5 bases, and 9 bases had no gene match. Germline values: CDR1 DFQATT, CDR2 SNEGSKA (reference sequence). The CDR3 is 14 residues long. The CDR3 region is CSAVVGTSGPEQYF. The DNA for the CDR3 is TGCAGTGCTGTCGTCGGGACTAGCGGTCCCGAGCAGTACTTC.

This clonotype has at least ten counts. The rearrangement joins TRBV29-1 to TRBJ1-4; a weak D match, TRBD1 (5 bases). Germline V lookup: CDR1 SQVTM, CDR2 ANQGSEA. There are 12 residues in the CDR3. V shed 7 bases and J shed 10 bases, with 16 bases lying between them. CDR3 in amino acids: CSAGGGVGKLFF. The DNA for the CDR3 is TGCAGCGCTGGGGGGGGAGTAGGAAAACTGTTTTTT. Supplemented by reference TRBV29-1 and TRBJ1-4, the full variable domain reads SAVISQKPSRDICQRGTSLTIQCQVDSQVTMMFWYRQQPGQSLTLIATANQGSEATYESGFVIDKFPISRPNLTFSTLTVSNMSPEDSSIYLCSAGGGVGKLFFGSGTQLSVL.

V usage is TRBV20-1 and J usage is TRBJ1-1; no reliable D call. This CDR3 is built from 12 residues. Germline loops: CDR1 DFQATT, CDR2 SNEGSKA (reference sequence). V was trimmed by 5 bases and J by 3 bases, leaving 10 bases between them. In nucleotides, the CDR3 is TGCAGTGCTGCACCCTTGTACACTGAAGCTTTCTTT. Translating it yields CSAAPLYTEAFF.

Many counts were recorded for this clonotype. V usage is TRBV6-4 and J usage is TRBJ2-1; 9 bases line up with TRBD1. Trimming removed 4 bases from V and 8 bases from J; junction bases left unmatched: 9. The CDR3 is 15 residues long. Germline V CDR1 and CDR2: MRHNA, SNTAGT. The CDR3 DNA is TGTGCCAGCAGTGTTCAAGGAGACAGGGGGGATGAGCAGTTCTTC. This translates into CASSVQGDRGDEQFF.

The chain couples TRBV2 to TRBJ1-6; D may be TRBD1 (5 bases). Germline V CDR1 and CDR2: SNHLY, FYNNEI. V lost 1 base to trimming and J lost 6 bases, with 7 bases between them. The CDR3 loop spans 14 amino acids. The CDR3 here is CASSEVQGNSPLHF. The CDR3 DNA follows: TGTGCCAGCAGTGAAGTGCAGGGTAATTCACCCCTCCACTTT.

V and J are TRBV27 and TRBJ1-1; perhaps TRBD1 as D (5 bases). The CDR3 loop spans 14 amino acids. V lost 6 bases and J 5 bases, leaving 16 bases between the germline ends. CDR1 MNHEY and CDR2 SMNVEV come from the germline V gene (reference sequence). The CDR3 region has the DNA TGTGCCAGCAGCTACTCTGACAGTGGAACTGAAGCTTTCTTT. It codes for CASSYSDSGTEAFF.

This clonotype was counted between two and nine times. CDR3 loop: CASRYHRVGSGANVLTF. CDR3 in DNA: TGTGCCAGCAGATATCACAGGGTGGGCTCTGGGGCCAACGTCCTGACTTTC. The gene calls are TRBV6-2 or TRBV6-3 and TRBJ2-6, with a weak D call TRBD1 (6 bases). V dropped 6 bases and J dropped 0 bases, with 15 bases sitting between them. This CDR3 has 17 amino acids. Germline V CDR1 and CDR2: MNHEY, SVGEGT.

This clonotype showed up just once. The chain recombines TRBV7-6 with TRBJ2-1; tentatively, D is TRBD1 (6 bases). Trimming shortened V by 2 bases and J by 6 bases, and 14 bases separated the two germline ends. Per the germline V gene, CDR1 is SGHVS and CDR2 is FNYEAQ. The CDR3 is 15 residues long. The CDR3 DNA reads TGTGCCAGCAGCTTAAGGCAGGGGTTGGGCAATGAGCAGTTCTTC. Translated, it gives CASSLRQGLGNEQFF.